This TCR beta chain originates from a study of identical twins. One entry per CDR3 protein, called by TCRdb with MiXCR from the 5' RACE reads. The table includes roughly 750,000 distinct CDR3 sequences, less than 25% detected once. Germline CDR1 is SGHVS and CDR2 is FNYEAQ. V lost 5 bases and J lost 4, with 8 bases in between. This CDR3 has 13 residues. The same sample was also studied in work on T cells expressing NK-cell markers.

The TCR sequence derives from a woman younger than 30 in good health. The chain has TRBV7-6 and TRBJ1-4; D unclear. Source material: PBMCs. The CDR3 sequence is CASSLRDNEKLFF. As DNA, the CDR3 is TGTGCCAGCAGCCTGCGGGATAATGAAAAACTGTTTTTT.